Each of the 32 T cell receptor beta chains below was sequenced from the same sample in a study of long-term antiretroviral therapy in people with HIV. The libraries were made with immunoSEQ v3.0 at survey level. The repertoire was sequenced with immunoSEQ multiplex PCR; TCRdb's copy has only in-frame clones and lacks some. The table includes tens of thousands of clones, 80% to 90% detected once. The specimen was unsorted PBMCs, collected 0.2 years before starting antiretroviral therapy. The receptors shown here come from a young man with HIV.

The V call is TRBV19, the J call TRBJ1-3; D unclear. The V gene lost 1 base and the J gene lost 0 bases, with 1 base spanning the gap. The CDR3 has 13 amino acids. Germline CDR1 is LNHDA and CDR2 is SQIVND (reference sequence). In DNA form, the CDR3 reads TGTGCCAGTAGTATAGGCTCTGGAAACACCATATATTTT. Translation gives CASSIGSGNTIYF.

In this sample, this clone turned up a few times. V usage is TRBV7-3 and J usage is TRBJ2-2, with TRBD2 matching 8 bases. CDR3 length equals 13 residues. V was clipped by 5 bases and J by 6 bases; unmatched bases: 2. Germline CDR1 SGHTA, CDR2 FQGTGA. For the CDR3, the DNA is TGTGCCAGCAGCCCGGGGGGGCCCGGGGAGCTGTTTTTT. It yields the protein CASSPGGPGELFF.

This rearrangement joins TRBV5-1 to TRBJ1-5; unclear D gene. Germline assignment: CDR1 SGHRS and CDR2 YFSETQ. CDR3 length: 13 amino acids. Trimming removed 2 bases at V and 7 bases at J, with 10 bases between. The CDR3 here is CASSFEGGQPQHF. CDR3 DNA: TGCGCCAGCAGCTTTGAGGGCGGCCAGCCCCAGCATTTT. Full variable domain (remainder filled in from reference TRBV5-1 and TRBJ1-5): KAGVTQTPRYLIKTRGQQVTLSCSPISGHRSVSWYQQTPGQGLQFLFEYFSETQRNKGNFPGRFSGRQFSNSRSEMNVSTLELGDSALYLCASSFEGGQPQHFGDGTRLSIL.

The rearrangement uses TRBV5-1 and TRBJ1-3, with D unclear. Germline CDR1 is SGHRS and CDR2 is YFSETQ. V gave up 0 bases and J gave up 4 bases, with 5 bases separating them. This CDR3 has 13 residues. CDR3 sequence reads: CASSLAHGNTIYF. CDR3 sequence (DNA): TGCGCCAGCAGCTTGGCCCACGGAAACACCATATATTTT.

The chain combines TRBV7-9 with TRBJ2-3, with 10 bases identical to TRBD2. The V gene end was trimmed by 3 bases and the J gene end by 6 bases; junction bases not matched to a gene: 9. Germline loops: CDR1 SEHNR, CDR2 FQNEAQ (reference sequence). The CDR3 contains 16 residues. This CDR3 reads CASSFRTSGNWDTQYF. CDR3 in DNA: TGTGCCAGCAGCTTTCGAACTAGCGGGAATTGGGATACGCAGTATTTT.

V usage is TRBV7-9 and J usage is TRBJ1-2; no reliable D call. CDR1 is SEHNR, CDR2 FQNEAQ, per germline (reference sequence). Trimming removed 2 bases from V and 0 bases from J, with 10 bases in between. The CDR3 runs to 15 residues. CDR3 nucleotide sequence: TGTGCCAGCAGCTTACTGGGCAGTTCTAACTATGGCTACACCTTC. Translating it yields CASSLLGSSNYGYTF.

A single count supports this clone. The chain is built from TRBV6-5 and TRBJ2-5; D is undetermined. Trimming cost V 0 bases and J 1 base, with 6 bases left between them. Looked up from germline, CDR1 is MNHEY and CDR2 is SVGAGI. The CDR3 contains 14 residues. This CDR3 is CASSYSLGQETQYF. The CDR3 DNA follows: TGTGCCAGCAGTTACTCGCTAGGCCAAGAGACCCAGTACTTC.

The chain joins TRBV7-8 to TRBJ1-5; maybe TRBD1 (6 bases). Trimming removed 3 bases from V and 7 bases from J, with 16 bases in between. CDR3 length equals 15 residues. The germline CDR1 and CDR2 sequences are SGHVS and FQNEAQ. CDR3 sequence: CASSFRQGPSQPQHF. In DNA, the CDR3 is TGTGCCAGCAGCTTCCGCCAGGGGCCCTCCCAGCCCCAGCATTTT.

DNA for the CDR3: TGTGCCAGCTCACCAAGCACGGGAGGAGGCCAAGGTAATGAGCAGTTCTTC. Translating it yields CASSPSTGGGQGNEQFF. The chain joins TRBV18 to TRBJ2-1; 7 nucleotides line up with TRBD2. The CDR3 is 17 amino acids. The germline V gene has CDR1 KGHSH and CDR2 LQKENI. V was pared by 2 bases and J by 7 bases, with 14 bases of the junction left unmatched.

The gene calls are TRBV18 and TRBJ1-3; maybe TRBD1 (5 bases). Trimming stripped 3 bases from V and 0 bases from J, with 18 bases between. The germline V gene has CDR1 KGHSH and CDR2 LQKENI. The CDR3 has 18 residues. The CDR3 spells CASSPYTGRPSSGNTIYF. The CDR3 nucleotides are TGTGCCAGCTCACCTTATACGGGACGGCCCAGCTCTGGAAACACCATATATTTT.

CDR3 protein: CASSTDRDYSNQPQHF. CDR3 bases: TGTGCCAGCTCGACGGACAGGGACTATAGCAATCAGCCCCAGCATTTT. This chain uses TRBV18 with TRBJ1-5; 8 bases agree with TRBD1. Germline V gene data show CDR1 as KGHSH and CDR2 as LQKENI. Trimming at V came to 6 bases and at J to 0 bases, leaving 7 bases not matched to a gene. The CDR3 runs to 16 residues. The whole variable domain, remainder taken from reference TRBV18 and TRBJ1-5, is NAGVMQNPRHLVRRRGQEARLRCSPMKGHSHVYWYRQLPEEGLKFMVYLQKENIIDESGMPKERFSAEFPKEGPSILRIQQVVRGDSAAYFCASSTDRDYSNQPQHFGDGTRLSIL.

This sequence joins TRBV7-9 and TRBJ2-7, with TRBD1 identical over 7 bases. V lost 5 bases and J lost 5; bases outside the gene matches: 9. The germline gives CDR1 SEHNR, CDR2 FQNEAQ (reference sequence). This CDR3 spans 14 amino acids. In nucleotides, the CDR3 is TGTGCCAGCAGCCCCCCCGACAGGGCCCACGAGCAGTACTTC. As protein: CASSPPDRAHEQYF.

CDR3 residues: CASSSGTRGRTQYF. DNA for the CDR3: TGTGCCAGCAGTTCCGGGACCCGAGGACGAACCCAGTACTTC. The chain combines TRBV6-5 with TRBJ2-5; the D call may be TRBD1 or TRBD2 (5 bases each). The CDR3 has 14 amino acids. V lost 4 bases and J lost 8, with 17 bases in between. Germline V gives CDR1 MNHEY, CDR2 SVGAGI.

The chain links TRBV18 to TRBJ2-4, with D maybe TRBD2 (5 bases). With 6 bases removed from V and 8 bases from J, the gap between germline ends came to 17 bases. The germline gives CDR1 KGHSH, CDR2 LQKENI. The CDR3 runs 14 residues. The CDR3: CASSLGPDGDIQYF. CDR3 sequence (DNA): TGTGCCAGCTCCCTAGGACCGGACGGGGACATTCAGTACTTC.

The rearrangement links TRBV5-6 to TRBJ2-7, with D hard to call. Germline assignment: CDR1 SGHDT and CDR2 YYEEEE. CDR3 length: 17 amino acids. Trimming cost V 1 base and J 2 bases, with 19 bases left between them. The CDR3 is CASSLMVTLGLAYEQYF. DNA of the CDR3: TGTGCCAGCAGCTTGATGGTTACATTGGGTCTGGCCTACGAGCAGTACTTC.

The V and J genes are TRBV29-1 and TRBJ2-1; D gene unclear. CDR3 length: 10 amino acids. The germline V and J ends were trimmed by 2 bases and 10 bases, with 6 bases remaining between them. From germline, CDR1 is SQVTM and CDR2 ANQGSEA. The CDR3 loop reads CSVEWVEQFF. The CDR3 DNA sequence: TGCAGCGTTGAATGGGTGGAGCAGTTCTTC.

The chain recombines TRBV6-5 with TRBJ1-1; 8 positions agree with TRBD1. This CDR3 has 15 residues. Unmatched junction bases numbered 10, after V lost 5 bases and J lost 5 bases. The germline V gene encodes CDR1 MNHEY and CDR2 SVGAGI. CDR3 sequence reads: CASSTSGTGLTEAFF. CDR3 coding DNA: TGTGCCAGCAGTACCTCCGGGACAGGATTAACTGAAGCTTTCTTT.

The chain links TRBV11-2 to TRBJ2-7; a weak D match, TRBD2 (6 bases). Trimming took 1 base from V and 3 from J, leaving 7 bases between them. The CDR3 is 13 residues long. In germline, CDR1 is SGHAT, CDR2 FQNNGV. CDR3 DNA sequence: TGTGCCAGCAGCTTAGGCGGGGACTACGAGCAGTACTTC. Its translation is CASSLGGDYEQYF.

The V and J genes are TRBV6-5 and TRBJ1-1; D remains ambiguous. The CDR3 sequence is 11 residues long. From germline, CDR1 is MNHEY and CDR2 SVGAGI. Deletions cut 2 bases from V and 4 bases from J, with 2 bases between. The CDR3 here is CASSYGTEAFF. The CDR3 bases are TGTGCCAGCAGTTACGGCACTGAAGCTTTCTTT.

The CDR3 here is CASSQTRGYNEQFF. The CDR3 DNA is TGTGCCAGCAGCCAAACGCGGGGGTACAATGAGCAGTTCTTC. This rearrangement joins TRBV14 to TRBJ2-1; the match to TRBD2 covers 7 bases. V lost 2 bases and J lost 4; bases outside the gene matches: 2. The V gene's germline CDR1 is SGHDN and CDR2 FVKESK. The CDR3 sequence is 14 residues long.

The chain links TRBV7-2 to TRBJ2-7; D tentatively reads TRBD1 or TRBD2 (6 bases each). The V end was cut by 3 bases, the J end by 4 bases, with 13 bases between. This CDR3 has 14 residues. The germline V gene has CDR1 SGHTA and CDR2 FQGNSA. In nucleotides, the CDR3 is TGTGCCAGCAGCTTCATGGGGGGCCGGTACGAGCAGTACTTC. Its translation: CASSFMGGRYEQYF.

This clone was seen once. The chain recombines TRBV5-5 with TRBJ2-7; D could derive from TRBD1 or TRBD2 (5 bases each). Deletions cut 5 bases from V and 6 bases from J, with 15 bases between. Germline values: CDR1 SGHKS, CDR2 YYEKEE (reference sequence). The CDR3 consists of 13 residues. CDR3 in amino acids: CASRYPGTAEQYF. The CDR3 nucleotides read TGTGCCAGCAGGTATCCAGGGACGGCCGAGCAGTACTTC.

The chain recombines TRBV7-9 with TRBJ2-4; unclear D gene. CDR1 SEHNR and CDR2 FQNEAQ come from the germline V gene (reference sequence). The CDR3 has 16 amino acids. V lost 4 bases to trimming and J lost 0 bases, with 13 bases between them. The DNA of the CDR3 is TGTGCCAGCAGCTACGATGTCTCGGTAGCCAAAAACATTCAGTACTTC. Protein sequence: CASSYDVSVAKNIQYF.

The genes are TRBV5-6 and TRBJ2-1; no reliable D call. The V gene's germline CDR1 is SGHDT and CDR2 YYEEEE. V was trimmed by 2 bases and J by 10 bases, leaving 7 bases between them. CDR3 length equals 11 residues. The CDR3 loop is CASSLGMEQFF. The CDR3 DNA reads TGTGCCAGCAGCTTAGGGATGGAGCAGTTCTTC.

CDR3 sequence reads: CASSRSGGSNTGELFF. CDR3 in DNA: TGCGCCAGCAGCAGGAGTGGAGGGTCGAACACCGGGGAGCTGTTTTTT. The chain employs TRBV5-1 and TRBJ2-2; weak D call: TRBD2 (6 bases). This CDR3 is 16 amino acids long. The ends were cut back, 4 bases at V and 0 bases at J, with 13 bases in the middle. Germline loops: CDR1 SGHRS, CDR2 YFSETQ.

The rearrangement joins TRBV6-1 to TRBJ2-1, with D possibly being TRBD2 (6 bases). Germline CDR1 reads MNHNS; CDR2 reads SASEGT. This CDR3 spans 16 amino acids. The ends were cut back, 3 bases at V and 6 bases at J, with 18 bases in the middle. The CDR3 DNA follows: TGTGCCAGCAGTGAGAGGGGCCAGGTCGGGGGCAATGAGCAGTTCTTC. This gives the protein CASSERGQVGGNEQFF.

This clone was found a few times. The gene calls are TRBV10-3 and TRBJ1-1; D gene unclear. V lost 6 bases and J lost 1, with 6 bases in between. Per germline, CDR1 ENHRY and CDR2 SYGVKD. This CDR3 spans 12 amino acids. The CDR3 coding sequence is TGTGCCATCAGCGAGAGGAACACTGAAGCTTTCTTT. This sequence encodes CAISERNTEAFF.

This clone was seen a single time. The J gene is TRBJ2-1, the V gene TRBV29-1; D may be TRBD2 (5 bases). The CDR3 totals 16 residues. The ends were cut back, 3 bases at V and 0 bases at J, with 15 bases in the middle. The germline V gene has CDR1 SQVTM and CDR2 ANQGSEA. CDR3: CSVDMARGVSYNEQFF. The CDR3 DNA follows: TGCAGCGTTGATATGGCCCGGGGAGTCTCCTACAATGAGCAGTTCTTC.

This chain connects TRBV4-3 to TRBJ2-4; D gene ambiguous. The germline V gene has CDR1 LGHNA and CDR2 YSLEER. The CDR3 totals 15 residues. V shed 1 base and J shed 0 bases, with 7 bases lying between them. DNA for the CDR3: TGCGCCAGCAGCCAAGTTTTGTCAGCCAAAAACATTCAGTACTTC. Its protein is CASSQVLSAKNIQYF.

V usage is TRBV29-1 and J usage is TRBJ2-1; 16 bases line up with TRBD2. The CDR3 totals 16 residues. The ends lost 0 bases at V and 8 bases at J; junction bases unmatched: 4. Looked up from germline, CDR1 is SQVTM and CDR2 is ANQGSEA. This CDR3 is CSVEEGTSGRGDEQFF. CDR3 coding DNA: TGCAGCGTTGAAGAGGGGACTAGCGGGAGGGGCGATGAGCAGTTCTTC.

The V call is TRBV6-6, the J call TRBJ1-1, with a weak D call TRBD1 (6 bases). Per the germline V gene, CDR1 is MNHNY and CDR2 is SVGAGI (reference sequence). V lost 5 bases and J 4 bases, leaving 11 bases between the germline ends. CDR3 length equals 13 residues. CDR3 amino acids: CASSPQGITEAFF. In DNA form, the CDR3 reads TGTGCCAGCAGTCCACAGGGTATCACTGAAGCTTTCTTT.

This rearrangement joins TRBV11-2 to TRBJ2-3, with 7 bases matching TRBD2. The V gene end was trimmed by 2 bases and the J gene end by 6 bases; junction bases not matched to a gene: 11. Germline V gives CDR1 SGHAT, CDR2 FQNNGV. The CDR3 totals 16 residues. CDR3 sequence reads: CASSLNRGRAGDTQYF. The CDR3 nucleotides are TGTGCCAGCAGCTTAAATCGGGGGAGGGCCGGGGATACGCAGTATTTT.